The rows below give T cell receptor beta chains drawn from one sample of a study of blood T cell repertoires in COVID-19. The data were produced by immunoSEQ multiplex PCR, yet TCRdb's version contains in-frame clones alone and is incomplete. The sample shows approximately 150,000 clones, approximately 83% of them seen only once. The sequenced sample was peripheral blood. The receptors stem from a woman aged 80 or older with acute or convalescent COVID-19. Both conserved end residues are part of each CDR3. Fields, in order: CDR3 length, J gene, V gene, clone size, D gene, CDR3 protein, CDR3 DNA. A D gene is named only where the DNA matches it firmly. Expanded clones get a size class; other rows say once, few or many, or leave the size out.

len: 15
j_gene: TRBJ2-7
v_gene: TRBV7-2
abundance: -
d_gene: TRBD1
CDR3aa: CASSSVVAGGSEQYF
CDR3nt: TGTGCCAGCAGCTCCGTCGTCGCAGGGGGAAGCGAGCAGTACTTC

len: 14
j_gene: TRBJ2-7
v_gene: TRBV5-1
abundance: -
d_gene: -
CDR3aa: CASSLGDKSYEQYF
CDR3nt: TGCGCCAGCAGCTTGGGGGACAAATCCTACGAGCAGTACTTC

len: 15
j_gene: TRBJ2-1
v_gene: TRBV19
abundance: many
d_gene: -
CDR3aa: CASSLSPGTYNEQFF
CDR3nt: TGTGCCAGTAGCCTTAGCCCCGGGACCTACAATGAGCAGTTCTTC

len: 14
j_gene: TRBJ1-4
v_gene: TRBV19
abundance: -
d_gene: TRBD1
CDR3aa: CASSRDRGGEKLFF
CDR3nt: TGTGCCAGTAGTCGCGACAGGGGAGGAGAAAAACTGTTTTTT

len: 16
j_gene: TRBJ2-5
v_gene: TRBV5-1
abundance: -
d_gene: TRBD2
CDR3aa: CASSLVPSGGQETQYF
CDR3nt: TGCGCCAGCAGCTTGGTTCCTAGCGGGGGGCAAGAGACCCAGTACTTC

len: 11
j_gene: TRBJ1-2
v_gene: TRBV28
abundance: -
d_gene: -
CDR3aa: CASTAGYGYTF
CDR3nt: TGTGCCAGCACCGCAGGCTATGGCTACACCTTC

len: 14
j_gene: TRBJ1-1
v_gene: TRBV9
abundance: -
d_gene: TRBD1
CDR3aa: CASSLSGTGAEAFF
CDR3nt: TGTGCCAGCAGCCTCTCAGGGACAGGAGCTGAAGCTTTCTTT

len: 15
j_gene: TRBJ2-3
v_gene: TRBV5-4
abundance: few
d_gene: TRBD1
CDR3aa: CASSYGTGSTDTQYF
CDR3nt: TGTGCCAGCAGCTACGGGACAGGGAGCACAGATACGCAGTATTTT

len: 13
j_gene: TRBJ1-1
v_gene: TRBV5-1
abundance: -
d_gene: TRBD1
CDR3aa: CASSRTGAGEAFF
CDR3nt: TGCGCCAGCAGCAGGACAGGGGCGGGTGAAGCTTTCTTT

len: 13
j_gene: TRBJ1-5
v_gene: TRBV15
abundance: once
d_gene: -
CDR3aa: CATSKRLNQPQHF
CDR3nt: TGTGCCACCAGCAAAAGACTCAATCAGCCCCAGCATTTT

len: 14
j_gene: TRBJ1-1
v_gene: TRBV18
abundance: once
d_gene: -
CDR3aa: CASSRQREQTEAFF
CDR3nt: TGTGCCAGCTCTCGTCAGAGAGAACAGACTGAAGCTTTCTTT

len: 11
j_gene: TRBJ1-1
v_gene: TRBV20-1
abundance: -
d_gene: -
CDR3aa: CSARGDTEAFF
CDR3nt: TGCAGTGCTAGAGGCGACACTGAAGCTTTCTTT

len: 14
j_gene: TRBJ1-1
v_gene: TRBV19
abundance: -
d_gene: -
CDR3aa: CASSVSLLNTEAFF
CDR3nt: TGTGCCAGCTCGGTTTCCCTTCTGAACACTGAAGCTTTCTTT

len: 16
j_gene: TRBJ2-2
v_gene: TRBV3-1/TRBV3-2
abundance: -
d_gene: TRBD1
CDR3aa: CASSQVSGGNSGELFF
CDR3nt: TGTGCCAGCAGCCAAGTATCAGGGGGCAATTCCGGGGAGCTGTTTTTT

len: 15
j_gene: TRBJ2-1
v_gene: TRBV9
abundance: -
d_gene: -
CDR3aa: CASSPMGQSYNEQFF
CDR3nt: TGTGCCAGCAGCCCAATGGGGCAGAGCTACAATGAGCAGTTCTTC

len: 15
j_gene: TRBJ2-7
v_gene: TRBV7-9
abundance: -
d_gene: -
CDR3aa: CASSLAGRGRYEQYF
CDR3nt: TGTGCCAGCAGCTTAGCGGGCAGGGGTCGGTACGAGCAGTACTTC

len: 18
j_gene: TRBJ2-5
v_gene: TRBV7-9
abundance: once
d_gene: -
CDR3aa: CASSSPPGGAVMGETQYF
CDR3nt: TGTGCCAGCAGCTCGCCCCCCGGAGGAGCTGTCATGGGGGAGACCCAGTACTTC

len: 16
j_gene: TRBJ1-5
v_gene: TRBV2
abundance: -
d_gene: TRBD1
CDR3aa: CASSLDRGRSNQPQHF
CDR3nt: TGTGCCAGCAGCTTGGACAGGGGTAGGAGCAATCAGCCCCAGCATTTT

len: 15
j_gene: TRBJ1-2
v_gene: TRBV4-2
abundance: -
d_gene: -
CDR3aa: CASSILNMQGTGYTF
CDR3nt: TGTGCCAGTAGTATTCTTAATATGCAGGGGACTGGCTACACCTTC

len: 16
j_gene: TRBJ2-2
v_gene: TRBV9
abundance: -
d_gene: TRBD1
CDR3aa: CASSEGEGQGVGELFF
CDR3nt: TGTGCCAGCAGCGAGGGTGAAGGACAGGGGGTTGGGGAGCTGTTTTTT

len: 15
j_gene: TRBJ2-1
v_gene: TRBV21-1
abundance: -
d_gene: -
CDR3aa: CASRTGPISYNEQFF
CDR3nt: TGTGCCAGCAGGACAGGCCCTATCTCCTACAATGAGCAGTTCTTC

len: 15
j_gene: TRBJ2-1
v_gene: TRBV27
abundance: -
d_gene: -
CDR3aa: CASSLLTPRYSEQFF
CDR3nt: TGTGCCAGCAGTTTATTAACCCCGCGCTACAGTGAGCAGTTCTTC

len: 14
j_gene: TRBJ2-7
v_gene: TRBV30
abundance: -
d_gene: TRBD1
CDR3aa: CAWSVQQGLYEQYF
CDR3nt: TGTGCCTGGAGTGTACAACAGGGGCTCTACGAGCAGTACTTC

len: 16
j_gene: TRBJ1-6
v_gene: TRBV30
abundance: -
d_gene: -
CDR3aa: CAWSGGGRSYNSPLHF
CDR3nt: TGTGCCTGGAGTGGAGGCGGGCGCTCCTATAATTCACCCCTCCACTTT

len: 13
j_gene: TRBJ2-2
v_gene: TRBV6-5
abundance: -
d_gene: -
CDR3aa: CASSPNRPGELFF
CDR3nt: TGTGCCAGCAGTCCAAACAGGCCCGGGGAGCTGTTTTTT

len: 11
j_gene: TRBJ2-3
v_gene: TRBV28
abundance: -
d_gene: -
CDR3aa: CASSDSDTQYF
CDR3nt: TGTGCCAGCAGCGACTCAGATACGCAGTATTTT